The 23 T cell receptor beta chains below all came from one sample that was sequenced in a study of metastatic and nonmetastatic thyroid tumors. TCRdb reanalyzed the PCR reads with MiXCR. The table includes approximately 7,400 clones, approximately 35% detected once. Thyroid surgery had not been preceded by any treatment in any patient. The sequencing input was adjacent normal tissue. These receptors all come from a female donor with papillary thyroid cancer or a benign thyroid nodule (not recorded which). Some clones in this sample may be carry-over from other donors' samples.

The V gene is TRBV6-2 or TRBV6-3, the J gene TRBJ2-7; tentatively, D is TRBD2 (6 bases). The CDR3 has 16 residues. V was trimmed by 0 bases and J by 5 bases, leaving 17 bases between them. From germline, CDR1 is MNHEY and CDR2 SVGEGT. The CDR3 coding sequence is TGTGCCAGCAGTTACTCGCGTCCGGCGGGGCCTAACGAGCAGTACTTC. Protein: CASSYSRPAGPNEQYF.

This clone was counted between two and nine times. The chain recombines TRBV6-1 with TRBJ2-7, with D uncertain. Trimming took off 8 bases at V and 5 bases at J, with 13 bases between the two ends. CDR1 and CDR2 (germline): MNHNS, SASEGT. This CDR3 has 12 amino acids. The CDR3 DNA follows: TGTGCCAGCGGACCCCCATATAACGAGCAGTACTTC. Protein: CASGPPYNEQYF.

The chain joins TRBV20-1 to TRBJ1-5; no firm D call. This CDR3 spans 15 amino acids. The germline V gene encodes CDR1 DFQATT and CDR2 SNEGSKA (reference sequence). V lost 2 bases to trimming and J lost 7 bases, with 18 bases between them. The CDR3 DNA reads TGCAGTGCTAGACAATCAATCGGGGATCAACAGCCCCAGCATTTT. Protein product: CSARQSIGDQQPQHF.

The V call is TRBV5-1, the J call TRBJ1-4; the match to TRBD1 covers 9 bases. V dropped 1 base and J dropped 8; count of bases not matched to a gene: 6. This CDR3 is built from 15 residues. CDR1 SGHRS and CDR2 YFSETQ come from the germline V gene. CDR3 sequence (DNA): TGCGCCAGCAGCTTGATACAGGGGGCGGGAGAAAAACTGTTTTTT. Its translation: CASSLIQGAGEKLFF.

J is TRBJ1-2 and V is TRBV9; no firm D call. CDR3 length: 19 residues. Germline loops: CDR1 SGDLS, CDR2 YYNGEE. V lost 3 bases and J 4 bases, leaving 28 bases between the germline ends. The chain's CDR3 is CASSASLQGKGFGSYGYTF. The CDR3 nucleotides are TGTGCCAGCAGCGCTAGTCTCCAAGGGAAGGGATTTGGGAGCTATGGCTACACCTTC.

This clone was observed a handful of times. The chain recombines TRBV12-3 or TRBV12-4 with TRBJ1-5; D is undetermined. Trimming stripped 7 bases from V and 2 bases from J, with 9 bases between. The CDR3 is 13 residues long. This CDR3 reads CASTREGNQPQHF. The DNA of the CDR3 is TGTGCCAGCACCAGAGAGGGCAATCAGCCCCAGCATTTT.

This clone ranks as large. The chain has TRBV20-1 and TRBJ2-3; TRBD1 or TRBD2 may be the D gene (5 bases each). The CDR3 has 15 residues. The V and J ends lost 1 base and 1 base respectively, with 12 bases between them. CDR1 is DFQATT and CDR2 is SNEGSKA in the germline V gene (reference sequence). The CDR3 bases are TGCAGTGCTAGAGGGGGGTATTGGGGCACAGATACGCAGTATTTT. Its protein product is CSARGGYWGTDTQYF.

This chain links TRBV20-1 with TRBJ1-2, with 7 bases matching TRBD1. CDR3 size: 14 residues. Germline V gene lookup returns CDR1 DFQATT and CDR2 SNEGSKA (reference sequence). Germline trimming cut 2 bases from V and 6 bases from J; bases unmatched to any gene: 9. CDR3 nucleotides: TGCAGTGCTAGACCGTGGCAGGGGGGCGATGGCTACACCTTC. Translating it yields CSARPWQGGDGYTF.

As concerns this clone: Since the CDR3 does not end with the conserved phenylalanine or tryptophan, this likely comes from a read error. The CDR3: CASSLVQGMNTEAFL. As DNA, the CDR3 is TGCGCCAGCAGCTTGGTCCAGGGTATGAACACTGAAGCTTTCCTT. The chain carries TRBV5-1 and TRBJ1-1, with a weak D call TRBD1 (5 bases). This CDR3 is 15 amino acids long. V lost 0 bases to trimming and J lost 0 bases, with 9 bases between them. The V gene's germline CDR1 is SGHRS and CDR2 YFSETQ.

The CDR3 DNA reads as TGCAGTGCTAGCCTAAACCAGGGCTCCGGGGCCAACGTCCTGACTTTC. Its protein is CSASLNQGSGANVLTF. This sequence joins TRBV20-1 and TRBJ2-6, with a tentative D call TRBD1 (5 bases). V lost 3 bases to trimming and J lost 4 bases, with 16 bases between them. CDR3 length equals 16 residues. Looked up from germline, CDR1 is DFQATT and CDR2 is SNEGSKA (reference sequence).

This clone occurred a few times. This chain links TRBV12-5 with TRBJ1-1; no reliable D call. This CDR3 has 16 residues. The ends were cut back, 3 bases at V and 4 bases at J, with 18 bases in the middle. From germline, CDR1 is LGHNT and CDR2 FRNRAP. DNA of the CDR3: TGTGCTAGTGGTTTAGATAAATCCGGGGTGGGCACTGAAGCTTTCTTT. Amino acid sequence: CASGLDKSGVGTEAFF.

This clone has ten or more counts. J is TRBJ2-5 and V is TRBV27; D uncertain. The CDR3 contains 11 residues. In germline, CDR1 is MNHEY, CDR2 SMNVEV (reference sequence). V gave up 2 bases and J gave up 4 bases, with 2 bases separating them. The CDR3 bases are TGTGCCAGCAGTTTAGGAGAGACCCAGTACTTC. Translation gives CASSLGETQYF.

This clone rates as large. The chain couples TRBV5-6 to TRBJ2-2; D uncertain. This CDR3 contains 12 residues. V was trimmed by 1 base and J by 6 bases, leaving 4 bases between them. Germline CDR1 is SGHDT and CDR2 is YYEEEE. The CDR3 sequence is CASSLWSGELFF. The CDR3 DNA reads TGTGCCAGCAGCTTGTGGTCCGGGGAGCTGTTTTTT.

This clone was counted between two and nine times. The DNA of the CDR3 is TGCGCCAGCAGTCAAAGAGCGGGACAGCCCCAGCATTTT. Translation: CASSQRAGQPQHF. The rearrangement links TRBV4-3 to TRBJ1-5, with no clear D. There are 13 residues in the CDR3. Germline CDR1 is LGHNA and CDR2 is YSLEER. Deletions cut 6 bases from V and 7 bases from J, with 13 bases between.

V and J are TRBV7-9 and TRBJ2-2; D unresolved. The V gene lost 1 base and the J gene lost 5 bases, with 2 bases spanning the gap. CDR1 and CDR2 from the germline V gene are SEHNR and FQNEAQ (reference sequence). The CDR3 is made up of 12 amino acids. CDR3 nucleotides: TGTGCCAGCAGCTTAGGAACCGGGGAGCTGTTTTTT. Its translation is CASSLGTGELFF.

The chain couples TRBV2 to TRBJ2-2; 11 positions agree with TRBD2. CDR3 length: 16 residues. Germline V gene lookup returns CDR1 SNHLY and CDR2 FYNNEI. V trimming: 8 bases; J trimming: 4 bases; junction bases outside the gene matches: 9. CDR3 loop: CASLDGGLAATGELFF. As DNA, the CDR3 is TGTGCCAGCCTAGACGGGGGACTAGCGGCCACCGGGGAGCTGTTTTTT.

This sequence joins TRBV11-2 and TRBJ2-2; 10 nucleotides match TRBD2. Germline V lookup: CDR1 SGHAT, CDR2 FQNNGV. This CDR3 is 18 amino acids long. V was clipped by 5 bases and J by 4 bases; unmatched bases: 13. CDR3 sequence (DNA): TGTGCCAGCAGCCCGGGGCGGACTAGCGGCTTTGTCACCGGGGAGCTGTTTTTT. Its translation is CASSPGRTSGFVTGELFF.

This clone was seen repeatedly, ten times or more. As DNA, the CDR3 is TGTGCCAGCAGCCAAGACGTCGGGCGCCCCGGGGAGCTGTTTTTT. Residues: CASSQDVGRPGELFF. This chain connects TRBV3-1 to TRBJ2-2, with D unclear. V shed 0 bases and J shed 6 bases, with 11 bases lying between them. Germline loops: CDR1 LGHDT, CDR2 YNNKEL (reference sequence). This CDR3 is built from 15 residues.

The J gene is TRBJ2-5, the V gene TRBV7-2; the D gene is possibly TRBD1 (5 bases). Looked up from germline, CDR1 is SGHTA and CDR2 is FQGNSA. The CDR3 sequence is 15 residues long. Deletions cut 3 bases from V and 6 bases from J, with 17 bases between. The DNA of the CDR3 is TGTGCCAGCAGCTTTCATGACAGTGTATCAAAGACCCAGTACTTC. This encodes CASSFHDSVSKTQYF. The full variable domain, in which reference TRBV7-2 and TRBJ2-5 provide the parts outside the CDR3, is GAGVSQSPSNKVTEKGKDVELRCDPISGHTALYWYRQSLGQGLEFLIYFQGNSAPDKSGLPSDRFSAERTGGSVSTLTIQRTQQEDSAVYLCASSFHDSVSKTQYFGPGTRLLVL.

This clone was recorded a few times. V usage is TRBV19 and J usage is TRBJ2-7, with 13 nucleotides matching TRBD2. CDR1 is LNHDA, CDR2 SQIVND, per germline (reference sequence). With 8 bases clipped from V and 6 bases from J, the junction kept 4 bases outside the gene matches. There are 13 residues in the CDR3. The DNA of the CDR3 is TGTGCCAGTGCCGGACTAGCGGGAGCCGAGCAGTACTTC. This codes for CASAGLAGAEQYF.

The rearrangement links TRBV27 to TRBJ1-6, with a tentative D call TRBD1 (5 bases). Germline CDR1 and CDR2: MNHEY and SMNVEV (reference sequence). Trimming left V 4 bases short and J 7 bases short, with 17 bases between. The CDR3 spans 16 residues. The CDR3 sequence is CASSWAGQGGNSPLHF. The CDR3 coding sequence is TGTGCCAGCAGTTGGGCGGGGCAGGGTGGGAATTCACCCCTCCACTTT.

This clone has only a few counts. The gene calls are TRBV12-3 or TRBV12-4 and TRBJ2-1, with TRBD2 matching over 8 bases. The CDR3 sequence is 15 residues long. V trimming: 8 bases; J trimming: 5 bases; junction bases outside the gene matches: 11. CDR3 DNA: TGTGCCAGCGGGGATAGCGGGAATTGGCACAATGAGCAGTTCTTC. Protein: CASGDSGNWHNEQFF.

At least ten counts were recorded for this clone. V usage is TRBV2 and J usage is TRBJ2-3; 10 bases are a match to TRBD1. The CDR3 is 14 amino acids. Per germline, CDR1 SNHLY and CDR2 FYNNEI. Losses at the gene ends were 6 bases for V and 5 bases for J; bases not matched to a gene: 5. The CDR3 DNA is TGTGCCAGCAGGGACGGACAGGGGGTAGATACGCAGTATTTT. Translation: CASRDGQGVDTQYF.